Each of the 10 T cell receptor beta chains below was sequenced from the same sample in a study of siplizumab effects on memory and regulatory T cells. Repertoires were generated with immunoSEQ multiplex PCR, while TCRdb's copy carries only in-frame clones and drops some. Counted here are 94,000 or so clones, roughly 93% occurring once; the ten biggest clones make up 6.5%. The sequencing sample was made of CD8+ T cells sorted from blood. The receptors shown here come from a human donor in good health.

The chain combines TRBV5-1 with TRBJ2-1, with D unclear. The CDR3 is 12 amino acids. Per germline, CDR1 SGHRS and CDR2 YFSETQ. V lost 4 bases to trimming and J lost 7 bases, with 9 bases between them. The CDR3 protein is CASSEQENEQFF. CDR3 sequence (DNA): TGCGCCAGCAGCGAGCAGGAAAATGAGCAGTTCTTC.

The genes are TRBV7-2 and TRBJ1-5; TRBD1 might be the D (5 bases). V was cut by 5 bases and J by 7 bases, with 12 bases left in between. Germline V gene data show CDR1 as SGHTA and CDR2 as FQGNSA. The CDR3 runs to 13 residues. This CDR3 is CASSTGGWQPQHF. Written as DNA, the CDR3 is TGTGCCAGCAGCACGGGGGGATGGCAGCCCCAGCATTTT.

As concerns this clone: This sample includes further DNA sequences coding for the same CDR3. This chain uses TRBV27 with TRBJ2-2; D not certain. The germline V gene encodes CDR1 MNHEY and CDR2 SMNVEV (reference sequence). This CDR3 has 14 residues. Trimming pared 2 bases from V and 1 base from J, leaving 5 bases between. CDR3 coding DNA: TGTGCCAGCAGTTTACTCGAGAACACCGGGGAGCTGTTTTTT. Amino acid sequence: CASSLLENTGELFF.

This clone was picked up one time. The chain couples TRBV14 to TRBJ1-2; D is unresolved. Germline CDR1 is SGHDN and CDR2 is FVKESK. V gave up 4 bases and J gave up 10 bases, with 13 bases separating them. The CDR3 covers 12 residues. The CDR3 loop is CASSPDGLDYTF. The CDR3 bases are TGTGCCAGCAGCCCGGACGGTTTGGACTACACCTTC.

The chain joins TRBV5-5 to TRBJ2-2; 8 nucleotides match TRBD2. The CDR3 length is 16 residues. Germline V gives CDR1 SGHKS, CDR2 YYEKEE (reference sequence). V trimming: 2 bases; J trimming: 6 bases; junction bases outside the gene matches: 9. The CDR3 nucleotides read TGTGCCAGCAGCTTAACGACGGGAGGGCCCTCCGGGGAGCTGTTTTTT. It translates to CASSLTTGGPSGELFF.

The chain is built from TRBV27 and TRBJ2-2, with 9 bases fitting TRBD1. Trimming removed 1 base from V and 2 bases from J; junction bases left unmatched: 2. The germline CDR1 and CDR2 sequences are MNHEY and SMNVEV (reference sequence). The CDR3 covers 16 residues. Here the CDR3 reads CASSLWTGVNTGELFF. CDR3 nucleotides: TGTGCCAGCAGTTTATGGACAGGGGTTAACACCGGGGAGCTGTTTTTT.

The genes are TRBV27 and TRBJ2-7, with D hard to call. Germline V CDR1 and CDR2: MNHEY, SMNVEV (reference sequence). Trimming removed 5 bases from V and 3 bases from J, with 11 bases in between. The CDR3 is 13 amino acids. CDR3 protein: CASSRAADYEQYF. The CDR3 DNA sequence: TGTGCCAGCAGTAGGGCCGCAGACTACGAGCAGTACTTC.

This chain joins TRBV4-3 and TRBJ2-3; 10 bases match TRBD2. This CDR3 is 16 amino acids long. The germline gives CDR1 LGHNA, CDR2 YSLEER. The J segment lost 4 bases and the V segment lost 0 bases, leaving 4 bases of the junction unmatched. CDR3 sequence reads: CASSQDTLAGPDTQYF. The CDR3 region has the DNA TGCGCCAGCAGCCAAGATACACTAGCGGGACCAGATACGCAGTATTTT.

This chain joins TRBV5-1 and TRBJ2-7; D gene unclear. V shed 0 bases and J shed 0 bases, with 10 bases lying between them. CDR3 size: 15 residues. Germline V gene data show CDR1 as SGHRS and CDR2 as YFSETQ. The CDR3 spells CASSLGSSNSYEQYF. The DNA of the CDR3 is TGCGCCAGCAGCTTGGGCTCCAGCAACTCCTACGAGCAGTACTTC.

The chain is built from TRBV7-2 and TRBJ1-2; 7 nucleotides align to TRBD1. CDR1 and CDR2 from the germline V gene are SGHTA and FQGNSA. The length of the CDR3 is 15 residues. V lost 5 bases, J lost 3 bases, and 9 bases stayed unmatched. DNA of the CDR3: TGTGCCAGCAGCCCTAGCGCCGGGACAGACTATGGCTACACCTTC. This codes for CASSPSAGTDYGYTF.